A selection of T cell receptor beta chains follows, all from one sample in a study of T-cell reconstitution after alpha-beta-depleted transplantation in children. MiXCR, run by TCRdb on the PCR reads, gives a single entry per CDR3 protein. Of more than 500,000 distinct CDR3 sequences listed, roughly 10% were seen once; the top ten hold around 15%. Sample: PBMCs, mostly from graft donor cells, taken 180 days after TCRalphabeta/CD19-depleted stem cell transplant. These receptors all stem from a female patient aged 2-10 years who had a stem cell transplant for aplastic anemia, so the T cells may come from the graft donor. Each CDR3 is given with its conserved first and last residue. The D gene is left open where the match is weak. Clone size is stated in some rows and not others, as once, few, many or a class when expanded.

>few|TRBV7-8|TRBJ2-7|NA
CASSLPQYYEQYF
TGTGCCAGCAGCTTACCTCAATACTACGAGCAGTACTTC
>few|TRBV7-3|TRBJ2-3|NA
CASSFQNTDTQYF
TGTGCCAGCAGCTTCCAGAACACAGATACGCAGTATTTT
>NA|TRBV14|TRBJ1-3|TRBD1
CASSARQGFSGNTIYF
TGTGCCAGCAGCGCCAGACAGGGGTTCTCTGGAAACACCATATATTTT
>NA|TRBV6-5|TRBJ2-1|NA
CASSYSKVGNEQFF
TGTGCCAGCAGTTACAGCAAGGTCGGGAATGAGCAGTTCTTC
>NA|TRBV29-1|TRBJ2-1|TRBD2
CSTTSGRASDEQFF
TGCAGCACAACTAGCGGGAGGGCCAGCGATGAGCAGTTCTTC
>NA|TRBV20-1|TRBJ2-1|TRBD2
CSARHSTSGRKVYNEQFF
TGCAGTGCTAGGCACTCGACTAGCGGGAGGAAGGTCTACAATGAGCAGTTCTTC
>few|TRBV13|TRBJ2-1|NA
CASSLKTATLAWEQFF
TGTGCCAGCAGCTTGAAAACCGCGACTCTAGCATGGGAGCAGTTCTTC
>NA|TRBV29-1|TRBJ2-3|TRBD2
CSVDRLAGPTDTQYF
TGCAGCGTTGACCGACTAGCGGGACCCACAGATACGCAGTATTTT
>many|TRBV6-5|TRBJ1-6|NA
CASSYTGTYNSPLHF
TGTGCCAGCAGTTACACGGGAACCTATAATTCACCCCTCCACTTT
>few|TRBV12-3/TRBV12-4|TRBJ2-7|NA
CASSSQGFREQYF
TGTGCCAGCAGTAGCCAAGGGTTCCGCGAGCAGTACTTC
>NA|TRBV28|TRBJ1-5|NA
CASTRDYSNQPQHF
TGTGCCAGCACCAGAGACTATAGCAATCAGCCCCAGCATTTT
>few|TRBV9|TRBJ2-7|TRBD2
CASSGGTSGYEQYF
TGTGCCAGCAGCGGAGGGACTAGCGGCTACGAGCAGTACTTC
>NA|TRBV11-3|TRBJ2-5|NA
CASSLVGGGGTETQYF
TGTGCCAGCAGCTTAGTTGGCGGTGGGGGAACAGAGACCCAGTACTTC
>NA|TRBV5-1|TRBJ1-4|NA
CASSRQPLGLDEKLFF
TGCGCCAGCAGTCGACAGCCCCTGGGATTGGATGAAAAACTGTTTTTT
>NA|TRBV6-2/TRBV6-3|TRBJ1-5|NA
CASSFVLRNQPQHF
TGTGCCAGCAGTTTCGTCCTACGGAATCAGCCCCAGCATTTT
>few|TRBV11-2|TRBJ2-2|TRBD2
CASSLRSSGSRPGELFF
TGTGCCAGCAGCTTAAGATCGAGCGGGAGCCGCCCCGGGGAGCTGTTTTTT
>few|TRBV7-9|TRBJ2-7|NA
CASSPWTSGYEQYF
TGTGCCAGCAGCCCGTGGACGTCAGGATACGAGCAGTACTTC
>NA|TRBV14|TRBJ2-3|NA
CASSQISSTDTQYF
TGTGCCAGCAGCCAAATTTCGAGCACAGATACGCAGTATTTT
>few|TRBV10-3|TRBJ1-1|NA
CAIGVGLARENTEAFF
TGTGCCATCGGGGTGGGATTAGCCAGGGAGAACACTGAAGCTTTCTTT
>NA|TRBV4-3|TRBJ2-2|TRBD2
CASSQEEREGAGELFF
TGCGCCAGCAGCCAAGAGGAGAGGGAGGGCGCCGGGGAGCTGTTTTTT
>many|TRBV12-3/TRBV12-4|TRBJ1-5|NA
CACTGTGNQPQHF
TGTGCCTGCACCGGAACCGGCAATCAGCCCCAGCATTTT
>NA|TRBV6-5|TRBJ2-5|NA
CATPLSGLSF
TGTGCCACCCCCCTTTCGGGCTTAAGCTTC
>NA|TRBV12-3/TRBV12-4|TRBJ1-5|NA
CASARGGGSNQPQHF
TGTGCCAGCGCTCGGGGCGGCGGGAGCAATCAGCCCCAGCATTTT
>NA|TRBV9|TRBJ1-2|NA
CASSVDPGKFYGYTF
TGTGCCAGCAGCGTAGACCCAGGGAAGTTCTATGGCTACACCTTC
>few|TRBV10-3|TRBJ2-1|NA
CAISRETSSYNEQFF
TGTGCCATCAGTCGAGAAACGAGCTCCTACAATGAGCAGTTCTTC
>NA|TRBV20-1|TRBJ1-4|NA
CSARVWQSNEKLFF
TGCAGTGCTCGGGTTTGGCAGTCTAATGAAAAACTGTTTTTT
>NA|TRBV2|TRBJ1-1|NA
CASKGLGAGNTEAFF
TGTGCCAGCAAAGGTCTAGGGGCGGGGAACACTGAAGCTTTCTTT
>NA|TRBV18|TRBJ2-3|NA
CASSPVIGTTLTDTQYF
TGTGCCAGCTCACCTGTTATTGGTACAACTCTCACAGATACGCAGTATTTT
>few|TRBV29-1|TRBJ2-7|NA
CSVQSFRASLYEQYF
TGCAGCGTTCAGTCGTTTAGGGCCTCTCTCTACGAGCAGTACTTC
>few|TRBV12-3/TRBV12-4|TRBJ1-5|NA
CASSPEGKDQPQHF
TGTGCCAGCAGTCCTGAGGGGAAGGATCAGCCCCAGCATTTT
>few|TRBV20-1|TRBJ2-3|NA
CSAPKFTDTQYF
TGCAGTGCTCCCAAGTTCACAGATACGCAGTATTTT
>many|TRBV5-6|TRBJ1-6|NA
CASSLGGGLSPLHF
TGTGCCAGCAGCTTAGGAGGGGGTCTCTCACCCCTCCACTTT
>NA|TRBV6-5|TRBJ1-2|NA
CASSYSGGEWSYGYTF
TGTGCCAGCAGTTACTCAGGGGGGGAGTGGAGCTATGGCTACACCTTC
>many|TRBV27|TRBJ1-5|NA
CASSLSGYSNQPQHF
TGTGCCAGCAGTTTATCGGGTTATAGCAATCAGCCCCAGCATTTT
>few|TRBV28|TRBJ2-6|TRBD2
CASSAGGTGANVLTF
TGTGCCAGCAGCGCCGGGGGGACCGGGGCCAACGTCCTGACTTTC
>many|TRBV5-1|TRBJ2-1|TRBD2
CASSLVGRQFNEQFF
TGCGCCAGCAGCTTGGTCGGGAGGCAATTCAATGAGCAGTTCTTC
>NA|TRBV11-1|TRBJ2-1|TRBD2
CASSLAKGLAGAPGNEQFF
TGTGCCAGCAGCTTAGCGAAGGGACTAGCGGGTGCCCCCGGCAATGAGCAGTTCTTC
>few|TRBV9|TRBJ2-1|NA
CASSPPPGTSYNEQFF
TGTGCCAGCAGCCCACCGCCGGGGACGTCCTACAATGAGCAGTTCTTC
>NA|TRBV20-1|TRBJ2-2|TRBD2
CSARKLAGGTGELFF
TGCAGTGCTAGGAAGCTAGCGGGAGGAACCGGGGAGCTGTTTTTT
>many|TRBV29-1|TRBJ2-1|NA
CSAPGGSENRYNEQFF
TGCAGCGCCCCAGGAGGTAGCGAGAACAGGTACAATGAGCAGTTCTTC
>NA|TRBV15|TRBJ2-1|TRBD2
CATSSLTSGVYNEQFF
TGTGCCACCAGCAGCTTGACTAGCGGAGTGTACAATGAGCAGTTCTTC
>many|TRBV10-3|TRBJ2-7|NA
CAISESQHSYEQYF
TGTGCCATCAGTGAGTCTCAACACTCCTACGAGCAGTACTTC
>NA|TRBV12-3/TRBV12-4|TRBJ1-1|NA
CASSPRGGGSEAFF
TGTGCCAGCAGTCCTCGGGGGGGAGGGTCTGAAGCTTTCTTT
>NA|TRBV7-9|TRBJ2-3|NA
CASSPKSATDTQYF
TGTGCCAGCAGCCCGAAGTCGGCAACAGATACGCAGTATTTT
>NA|TRBV6-5|TRBJ2-5|TRBD1
CASSYDPLTGVGETQYF
TGTGCCAGCAGTTACGACCCACTAACAGGGGTTGGAGAGACCCAGTACTTC
>many|TRBV18|TRBJ1-5|NA
CASSPRAGLYDQPQHF
TGTGCCAGCTCACCACGGGCAGGTCTATACGATCAGCCCCAGCATTTT
>many|TRBV20-1|TRBJ2-5|NA
CSAREPHLETQYF
TGCAGTGCTAGAGAACCCCACCTAGAGACCCAGTACTTC
>NA|TRBV5-1|TRBJ2-3|TRBD1
CASSAYIQGLLATDTQYF
TGCGCCAGCAGCGCCTATATACAGGGGCTATTAGCCACAGATACGCAGTATTTT
>NA|TRBV15|TRBJ1-1|NA
CATSRADREAFF
TGTGCCACCAGCAGAGCGGACAGAGAAGCTTTCTTT
>once|TRBV10-3|TRBJ2-5|TRBD2
CAISESLGLAGRETRYF
TGTGCCATCAGTGAGTCGTTAGGACTAGCGGGACGAGAGACCCGGTACTTC
>few|TRBV9|TRBJ2-1|NA
CASSPASDEQFF
TGTGCCAGCAGCCCTGCTTCCGATGAGCAGTTCTTC
>few|TRBV24-1|TRBJ2-3|NA
CATSSPRGDTQYF
TGTGCCACCAGTTCTCCTAGGGGGGATACGCAGTATTTT
>NA|TRBV19|TRBJ2-5|NA
CASSIEGETQYF
TGTGCCAGTAGTATTGAGGGTGAGACCCAGTACTTC